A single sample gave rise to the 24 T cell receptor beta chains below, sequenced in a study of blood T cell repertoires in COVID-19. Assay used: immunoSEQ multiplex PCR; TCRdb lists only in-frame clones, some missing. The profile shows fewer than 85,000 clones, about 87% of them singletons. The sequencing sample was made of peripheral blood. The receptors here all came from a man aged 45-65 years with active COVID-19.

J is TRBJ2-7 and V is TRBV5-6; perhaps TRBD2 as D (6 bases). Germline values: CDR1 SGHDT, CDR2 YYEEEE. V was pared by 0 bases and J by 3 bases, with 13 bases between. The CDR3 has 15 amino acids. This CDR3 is CASSLAVSGLYEQYF. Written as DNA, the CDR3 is TGTGCCAGCAGCTTGGCCGTCAGCGGGCTCTACGAGCAGTACTTC.

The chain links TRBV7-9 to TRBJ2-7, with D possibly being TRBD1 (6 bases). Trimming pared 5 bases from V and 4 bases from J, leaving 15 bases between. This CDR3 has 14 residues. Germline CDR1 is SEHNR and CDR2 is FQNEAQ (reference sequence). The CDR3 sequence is CASSPPGHPYEQYF. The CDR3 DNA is TGTGCCAGCAGCCCCCCGGGACACCCATACGAGCAGTACTTC.

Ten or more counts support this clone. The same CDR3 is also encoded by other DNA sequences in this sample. The CDR3 bases are TGTGCCAGCAGCCCAGGGGATCGGGGATGGAGTGGCTACACCTTC. Translation gives CASSPGDRGWSGYTF. The chain links TRBV6-4 to TRBJ1-2; D possibly corresponds to TRBD1 (6 bases). Deletions cut 6 bases from V and 7 bases from J, with 21 bases between. Germline CDR1 MRHNA, CDR2 SNTAGT. The CDR3 runs 15 residues.

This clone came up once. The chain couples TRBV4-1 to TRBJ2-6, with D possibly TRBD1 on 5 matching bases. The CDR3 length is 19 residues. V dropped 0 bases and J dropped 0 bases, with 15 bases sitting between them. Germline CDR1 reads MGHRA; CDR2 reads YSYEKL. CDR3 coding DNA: TGCGCCAGCAGCCAAGAAGGTGCAGGGCTTAACTCTGGGGCCAACGTCCTGACTTTC. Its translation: CASSQEGAGLNSGANVLTF.

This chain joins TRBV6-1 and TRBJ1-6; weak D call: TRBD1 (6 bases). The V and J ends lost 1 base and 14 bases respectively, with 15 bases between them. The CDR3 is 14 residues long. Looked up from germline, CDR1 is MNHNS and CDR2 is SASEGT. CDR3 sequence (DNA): TGTGCCAGCAGTGAAGGGACAGACCGAGCCACCCTCCACTTT. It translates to CASSEGTDRATLHF.

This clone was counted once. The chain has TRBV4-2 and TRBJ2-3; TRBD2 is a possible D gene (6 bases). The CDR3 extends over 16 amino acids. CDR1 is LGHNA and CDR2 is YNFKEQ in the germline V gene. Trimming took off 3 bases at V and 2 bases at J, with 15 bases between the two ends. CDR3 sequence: CASSQKLASATDTQYF. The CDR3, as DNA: TGTGCCAGCAGCCAGAAACTAGCATCCGCCACAGATACGCAGTATTTT.

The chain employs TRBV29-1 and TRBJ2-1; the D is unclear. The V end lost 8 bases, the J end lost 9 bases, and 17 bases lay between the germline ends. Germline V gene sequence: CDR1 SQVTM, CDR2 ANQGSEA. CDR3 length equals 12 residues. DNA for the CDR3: TGCAGCATCACTAAGTTGGGTGGTGAGCAGTTCTTC. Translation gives CSITKLGGEQFF.

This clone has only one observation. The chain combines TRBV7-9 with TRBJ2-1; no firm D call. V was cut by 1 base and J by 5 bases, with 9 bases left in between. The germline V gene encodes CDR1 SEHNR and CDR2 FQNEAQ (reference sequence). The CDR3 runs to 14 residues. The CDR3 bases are TGTGCCAGCAGCTTAGAAGACATCGACAATGAGCAGTTCTTC. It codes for CASSLEDIDNEQFF.

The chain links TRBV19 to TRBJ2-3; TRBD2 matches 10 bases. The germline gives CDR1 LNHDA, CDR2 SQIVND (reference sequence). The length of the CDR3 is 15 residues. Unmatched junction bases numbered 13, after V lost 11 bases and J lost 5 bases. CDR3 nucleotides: TGTGCCTCAATAGGGAGCGGGAGGGTTGGAGATACGCAGTATTTT. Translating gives CASIGSGRVGDTQYF.

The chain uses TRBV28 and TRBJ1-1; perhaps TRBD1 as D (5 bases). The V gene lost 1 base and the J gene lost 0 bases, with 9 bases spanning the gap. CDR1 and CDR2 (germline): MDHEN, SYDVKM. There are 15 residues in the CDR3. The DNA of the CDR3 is TGTGCCAGCAGTTTATATGGGGGGGTGAACACTGAAGCTTTCTTT. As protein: CASSLYGGVNTEAFF.

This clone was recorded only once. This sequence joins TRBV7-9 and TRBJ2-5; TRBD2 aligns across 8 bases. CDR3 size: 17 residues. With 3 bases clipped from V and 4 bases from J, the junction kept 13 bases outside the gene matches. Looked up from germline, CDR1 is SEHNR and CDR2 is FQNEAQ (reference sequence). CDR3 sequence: CASSFWRPGGLVETQYF. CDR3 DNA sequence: TGTGCCAGCAGCTTTTGGAGGCCGGGGGGGCTGGTAGAGACCCAGTACTTC.

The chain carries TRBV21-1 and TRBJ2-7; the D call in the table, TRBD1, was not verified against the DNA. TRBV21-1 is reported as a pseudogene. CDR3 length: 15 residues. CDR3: CASSKRGQGRGEQYF. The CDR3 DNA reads TGTGCCAGCAGCAAGAGGGGACAGGGAAGGGGTGAGCAGTACTTC.

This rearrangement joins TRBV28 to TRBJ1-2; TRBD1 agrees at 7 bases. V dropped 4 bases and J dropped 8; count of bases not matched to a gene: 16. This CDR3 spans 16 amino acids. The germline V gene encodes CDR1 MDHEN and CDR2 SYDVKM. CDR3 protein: CASSSNPRPQGQGYTF. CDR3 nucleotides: TGTGCCAGCAGTTCAAACCCACGACCGCAGGGACAGGGCTACACCTTC.

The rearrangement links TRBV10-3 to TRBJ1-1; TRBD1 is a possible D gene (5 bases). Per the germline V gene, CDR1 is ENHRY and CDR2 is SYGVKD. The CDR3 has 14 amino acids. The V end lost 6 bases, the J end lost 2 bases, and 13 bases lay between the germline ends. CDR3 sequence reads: CAIRVGQTNTEAFF. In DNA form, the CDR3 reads TGTGCCATCAGAGTAGGACAAACCAACACTGAAGCTTTCTTT.

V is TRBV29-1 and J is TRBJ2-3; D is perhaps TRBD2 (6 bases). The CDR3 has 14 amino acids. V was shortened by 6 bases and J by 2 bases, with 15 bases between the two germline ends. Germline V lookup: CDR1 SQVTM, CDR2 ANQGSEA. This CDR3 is CSVAHGGITDTQYF. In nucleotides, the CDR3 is TGCAGCGTCGCCCACGGAGGGATCACAGATACGCAGTATTTT.

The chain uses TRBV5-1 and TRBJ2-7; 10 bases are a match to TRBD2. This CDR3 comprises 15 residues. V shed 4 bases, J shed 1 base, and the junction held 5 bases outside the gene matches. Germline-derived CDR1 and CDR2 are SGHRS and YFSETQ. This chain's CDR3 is CASSGLAGVSYEQYF. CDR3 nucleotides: TGCGCCAGCAGCGGGCTAGCGGGAGTTTCCTACGAGCAGTACTTC.

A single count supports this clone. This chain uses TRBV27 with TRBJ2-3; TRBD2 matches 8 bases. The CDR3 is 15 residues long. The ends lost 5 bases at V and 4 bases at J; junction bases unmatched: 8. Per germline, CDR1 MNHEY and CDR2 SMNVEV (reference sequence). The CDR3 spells CASSVSGRRADTQYF. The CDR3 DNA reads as TGTGCCAGCAGTGTCAGCGGGAGACGGGCAGATACGCAGTATTTT.

CDR3: CASSEQAGGKETQYF. Here the CDR3 DNA reads TGTGCCAGCAGTGAACAGGCGGGAGGCAAAGAGACCCAGTACTTC. V usage is TRBV2 and J usage is TRBJ2-5, with 8 bases identical to TRBD2. This CDR3 region has 15 residues. Germline lookup yields CDR1 SNHLY and CDR2 FYNNEI. The V gene end was trimmed by 2 bases and the J gene end by 3 bases; junction bases not matched to a gene: 5. Supplemented by reference TRBV2 and TRBJ2-5, the full variable domain reads EPEVTQTPSHQVTQMGQEVILRCVPISNHLYFYWYRQILGQKVEFLVSFYNNEISEKSEIFDDQFSVERPDGSNFTLKIRSTKLEDSAMYFCASSEQAGGKETQYFGPGTRLLVL.

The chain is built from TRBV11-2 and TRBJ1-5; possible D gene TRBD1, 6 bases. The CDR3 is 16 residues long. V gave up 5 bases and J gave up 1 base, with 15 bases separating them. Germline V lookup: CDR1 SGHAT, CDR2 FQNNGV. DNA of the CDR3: TGTGCCAGCAGCGAAAACGGACAGATGAGCAATCAGCCCCAGCATTTT. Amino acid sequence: CASSENGQMSNQPQHF.

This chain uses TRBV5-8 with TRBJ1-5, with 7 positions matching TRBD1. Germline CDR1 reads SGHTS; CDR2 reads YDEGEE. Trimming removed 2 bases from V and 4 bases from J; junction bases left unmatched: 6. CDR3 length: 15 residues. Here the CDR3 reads CASSFIGTDNQPQHF. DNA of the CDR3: TGTGCCAGCAGCTTTATCGGGACAGATAATCAGCCCCAGCATTTT.

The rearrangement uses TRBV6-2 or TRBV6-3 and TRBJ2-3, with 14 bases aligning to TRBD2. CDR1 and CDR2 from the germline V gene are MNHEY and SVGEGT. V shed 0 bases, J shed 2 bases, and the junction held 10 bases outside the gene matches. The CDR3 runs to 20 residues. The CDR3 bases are TGTGCCAGCAGTTACTCGACTAGCGGGGGGGCCCCCACACACACAGATACGCAGTATTTT. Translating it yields CASSYSTSGGAPTHTDTQYF.

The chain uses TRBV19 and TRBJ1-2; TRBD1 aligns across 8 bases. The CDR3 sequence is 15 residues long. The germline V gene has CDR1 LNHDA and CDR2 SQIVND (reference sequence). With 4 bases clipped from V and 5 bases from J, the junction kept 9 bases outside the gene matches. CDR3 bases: TGTGCCAGTAGTACTGACAGGGGATATCTATATGGCTACACCTTC. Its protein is CASSTDRGYLYGYTF.

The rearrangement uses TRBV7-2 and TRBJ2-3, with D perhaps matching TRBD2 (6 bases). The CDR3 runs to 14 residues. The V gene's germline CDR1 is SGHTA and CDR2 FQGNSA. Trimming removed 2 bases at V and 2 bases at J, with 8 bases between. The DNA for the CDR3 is TGTGCCAGCAGCTTACTAGCGAACACAGATACGCAGTATTTT. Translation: CASSLLANTDTQYF.

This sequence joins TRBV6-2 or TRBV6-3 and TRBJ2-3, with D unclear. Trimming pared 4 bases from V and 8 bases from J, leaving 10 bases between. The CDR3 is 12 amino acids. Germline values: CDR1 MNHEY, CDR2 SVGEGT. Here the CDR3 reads CASSSLGVTQYF. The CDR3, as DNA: TGTGCCAGCAGTTCCCTAGGTGTTACGCAGTATTTT.